This TCR beta chain was identified during a study of OX40 agonist ivuxolimab in advanced cancers. Background on the study: Patients receiving dose escalation had hepatocellular carcinoma, melanoma, renal cell or head and neck cancer. One hepatocellular carcinoma and two cutaneous melanoma patients partially responded.

Study-level findings and limits: The antigen specificity of the peripheral T cells (those that were expanded) was not determined.

Libraries were prepared by immunoSEQ multiplex PCR; TCRdb keeps only in-frame clonotypes and omits some of them. Of more than 60,000 clones listed, around 80% are singletons. Concerning this clone: What it recognizes is unknown.

This material consisted of CD4+ or CD8+ T cells sorted from blood, taken in a trial of the OX40 agonist ivuxolimab. The TCR comes from an adult with an advanced solid tumor such as melanoma, head and neck, liver or kidney cancer.

The CDR3 DNA follows: TGTGCCAGCAGCCAAGTATTGTCCGGGGAGCTGTTTTTT. It encodes CASSQVLSGELFF. This chain connects TRBV4-2 to TRBJ2-2, with D unclear. The CDR3 runs to 13 residues. Germline CDR1 LGHNA, CDR2 YNFKEQ. The V gene lost 1 base and the J gene lost 6 bases, with 6 bases spanning the gap.